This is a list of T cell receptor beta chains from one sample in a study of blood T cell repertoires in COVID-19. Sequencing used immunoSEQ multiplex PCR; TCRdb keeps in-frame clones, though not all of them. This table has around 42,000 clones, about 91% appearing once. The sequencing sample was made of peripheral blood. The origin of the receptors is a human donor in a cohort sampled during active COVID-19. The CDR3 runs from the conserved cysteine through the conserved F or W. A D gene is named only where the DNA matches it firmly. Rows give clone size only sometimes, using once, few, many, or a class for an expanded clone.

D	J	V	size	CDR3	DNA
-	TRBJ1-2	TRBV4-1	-	CASSQGLHGYTF	TGCGCCAGCAGCCAAGGTCTACATGGCTACACCTTC
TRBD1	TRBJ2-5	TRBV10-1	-	CASSEFSWTGWEETQYF	TGCGCCAGCAGTGAGTTTAGTTGGACAGGGTGGGAAGAGACCCAGTACTTC
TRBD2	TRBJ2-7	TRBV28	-	CASSQPGTSGTYEQYF	TGTGCCAGCAGCCAGCCCGGGACTAGCGGCACCTACGAGCAGTACTTC
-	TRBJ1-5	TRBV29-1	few	CSVATSNQPQHF	TGCAGCGTTGCGACAAGCAATCAGCCCCAGCATTTT
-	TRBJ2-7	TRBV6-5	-	CASSYSGTTHYEQYF	TGTGCCAGCAGTTACTCCGGGACAACCCACTACGAGCAGTACTTC
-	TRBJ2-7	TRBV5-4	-	CASSLLVSSRYEQYF	TGTGCCAGCAGCTTGTTGGTTTCCTCACGGTACGAGCAGTACTTC
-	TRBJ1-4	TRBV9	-	CASSARNEKLFF	TGTGCCAGCAGCGCCCGTAATGAAAAACTGTTTTTT
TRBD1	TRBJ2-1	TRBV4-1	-	CASSQEATGVHNEQFF	TGCGCCAGCAGCCAAGAAGCGACAGGGGTCCACAATGAGCAGTTCTTC
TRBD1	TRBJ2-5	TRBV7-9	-	CASSSPGTVKQETQYF	TGTGCCAGCAGCTCCCCTGGGACAGTCAAACAAGAGACCCAGTACTTC
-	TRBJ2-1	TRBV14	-	CASSYGGTSYNEQFF	TGTGCCAGCAGCTATGGCGGCACTTCCTACAATGAGCAGTTCTTC
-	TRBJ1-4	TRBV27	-	CASSPRQPVEKLFF	TGTGCCAGCAGTCCCCGACAGCCCGTTGAAAAACTGTTTTTT
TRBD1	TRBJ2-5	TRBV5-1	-	CASSLSVRGLETQYF	TGCGCCAGCAGCTTGAGCGTCAGGGGGCTGGAGACCCAGTACTTC
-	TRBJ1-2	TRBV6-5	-	CASSYSIQTQNYGYTF	TGTGCCAGCAGTTACTCGATACAGACCCAAAACTATGGCTACACCTTC
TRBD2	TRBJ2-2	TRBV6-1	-	CASSEAGPGGNTGELFF	TGTGCCAGCAGTGAAGCAGGTCCGGGGGGGAACACCGGGGAGCTGTTTTTT
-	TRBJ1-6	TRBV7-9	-	CASSSTGFYSPLHF	TGTGCCAGCAGCTCGACAGGTTTTTACTCACCCCTCCACTTT
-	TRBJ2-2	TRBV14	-	CASSLLSGRGTGELFF	TGTGCCAGCAGCCTCCTTTCCGGAAGGGGCACCGGGGAGCTGTTTTTT
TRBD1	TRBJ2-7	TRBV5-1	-	CASSLESGTVGYEQYF	TGCGCCAGCAGCTTGGAATCCGGGACAGTCGGCTACGAGCAGTACTTC
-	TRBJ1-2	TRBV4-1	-	CASSQVVRGLNGYTF	TGCGCCAGCAGCCAAGTCGTCAGAGGGCTCAATGGCTACACCTTC
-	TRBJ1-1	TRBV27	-	CASSFTGTMNTEAFF	TGTGCCAGCAGTTTTACAGGGACAATGAACACTGAAGCTTTCTTT
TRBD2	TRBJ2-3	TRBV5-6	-	CASSHGLAGVTTQYF	TGTGCCAGCAGCCATGGGCTAGCGGGAGTAACGACGCAGTATTTT
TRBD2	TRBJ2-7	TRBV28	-	CASSNAGEISSYEQYF	TGTGCCAGCAGTAATGCGGGAGAGATCAGCTCCTACGAGCAGTACTTC
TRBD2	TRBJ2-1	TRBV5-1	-	CASSLKTSLSSSYNEQFF	TGCGCCAGCAGCTTAAAGACTAGCCTCTCGAGCTCCTACAATGAGCAGTTCTTC
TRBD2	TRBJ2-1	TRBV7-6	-	CASRPSIVGGVQGKQFF	TGTGCCAGCAGACCCTCTATCGTGGGAGGGGTCCAAGGGAAGCAGTTCTTC
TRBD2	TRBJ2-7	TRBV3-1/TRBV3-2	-	CASSHRLAGGMVHEQYF	TGTGCCAGCAGTCACAGACTAGCGGGAGGGATGGTCCACGAGCAGTACTTC
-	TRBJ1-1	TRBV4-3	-	CASSQSGGITEAFF	TGCGCCAGCAGCCAGAGCGGCGGAATCACTGAAGCTTTCTTT
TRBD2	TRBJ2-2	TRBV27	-	CASSRGASGIGGELFF	TGTGCCAGCAGCCGGGGGGCTAGCGGGATAGGCGGGGAGCTGTTTTTT
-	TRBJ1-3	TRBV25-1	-	CASSESGGRVNTIYF	TGTGCCAGCAGTGAATCTGGGGGGAGGGTTAACACCATATATTTT
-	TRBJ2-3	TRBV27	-	CASSLGIAGSTDTQYF	TGTGCCAGCAGTTTAGGTATTGCGGGAAGCACAGATACGCAGTATTTT
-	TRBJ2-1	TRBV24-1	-	CATSDFTPSKSSYNEQFF	TGTGCCACCAGTGATTTCACACCATCCAAAAGCTCCTACAATGAGCAGTTCTTC